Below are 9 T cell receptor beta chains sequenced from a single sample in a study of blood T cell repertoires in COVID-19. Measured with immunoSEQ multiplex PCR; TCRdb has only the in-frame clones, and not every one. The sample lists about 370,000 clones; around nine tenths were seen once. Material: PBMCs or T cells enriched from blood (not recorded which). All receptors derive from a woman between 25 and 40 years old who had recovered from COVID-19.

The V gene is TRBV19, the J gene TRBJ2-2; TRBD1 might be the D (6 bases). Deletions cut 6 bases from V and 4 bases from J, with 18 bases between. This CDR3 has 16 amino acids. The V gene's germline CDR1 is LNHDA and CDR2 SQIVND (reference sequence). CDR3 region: CASRKLDRSFTGELFF. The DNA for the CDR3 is TGTGCCAGTAGGAAACTCGACAGGTCTTTCACCGGGGAGCTGTTTTTT.

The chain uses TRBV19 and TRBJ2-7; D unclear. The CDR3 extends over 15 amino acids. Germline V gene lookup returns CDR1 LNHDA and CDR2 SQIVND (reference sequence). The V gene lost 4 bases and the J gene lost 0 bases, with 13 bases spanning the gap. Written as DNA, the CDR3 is TGTGCCAGTAGTACCGTTGACTCTAGCTCCTACGAGCAGTACTTC. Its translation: CASSTVDSSSYEQYF.

CDR3 coding DNA: TGTGCCAGCAGCTTAGAGACAGGGGGCAATAATTCACCCCTCCACTTT. It translates to CASSLETGGNNSPLHF. The chain carries TRBV11-2 and TRBJ1-6; 10 bases are a match to TRBD1. CDR1 and CDR2 (germline): SGHAT, FQNNGV. V was pared by 0 bases and J by 5 bases, with 1 base of the junction left unmatched. The CDR3 has 16 amino acids.

CDR3 in DNA: TGTGCCAGCAGCCCCAATGCGGGTGGCCTCACCTTC. This gives the protein CASSPNAGGLTF. The V and J genes are TRBV7-9 and TRBJ1-2; no clear D. The CDR3 has 12 amino acids. Germline CDR1 is SEHNR and CDR2 is FQNEAQ (reference sequence). Trimming took off 5 bases at V and 13 bases at J, with 17 bases between the two ends. The variable domain in full, completed from reference TRBV7-9 and TRBJ1-2, reads DTGVSQNPRHKITKRGQNVTFRCDPISEHNRLYWYRQTLGQGPEFLTYFQNEAQLEKSRLLSDRFSAERPKGSFSTLEIQRTEQGDSAMYLCASSPNAGGLTFGSGTRLTVV.

The CDR3 region is CASNRRLDRGSGEKLFF. For the CDR3, the DNA is TGTGCCAGCAACAGAAGGTTGGACAGGGGTTCTGGGGAAAAACTGTTTTTT. V gene TRBV2 combines with J gene TRBJ1-4; 9 nucleotides agree with TRBD1. This CDR3 region has 17 residues. The ends lost 7 bases at V and 8 bases at J; junction bases unmatched: 17. Germline V gene data show CDR1 as SNHLY and CDR2 as FYNNEI.

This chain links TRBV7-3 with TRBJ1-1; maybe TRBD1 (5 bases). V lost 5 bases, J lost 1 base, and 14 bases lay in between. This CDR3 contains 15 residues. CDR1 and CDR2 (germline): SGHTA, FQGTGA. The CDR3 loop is CASSASGLANTEAFF. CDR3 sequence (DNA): TGTGCCAGCAGCGCCTCAGGGTTGGCGAACACTGAAGCTTTCTTT.

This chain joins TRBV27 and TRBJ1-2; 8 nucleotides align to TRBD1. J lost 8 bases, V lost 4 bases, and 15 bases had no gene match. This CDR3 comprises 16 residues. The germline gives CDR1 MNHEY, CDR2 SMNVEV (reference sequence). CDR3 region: CASSSPFGRGRMGYTF. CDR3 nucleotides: TGTGCCAGCAGTTCCCCCTTCGGCAGGGGGCGGATGGGCTACACCTTC.

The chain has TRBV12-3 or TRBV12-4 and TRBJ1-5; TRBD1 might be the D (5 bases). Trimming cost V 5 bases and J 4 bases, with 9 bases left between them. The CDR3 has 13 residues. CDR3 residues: CASSRTGNQPQHF. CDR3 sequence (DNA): TGTGCCAGCAGTAGAACAGGAAATCAGCCCCAGCATTTT.

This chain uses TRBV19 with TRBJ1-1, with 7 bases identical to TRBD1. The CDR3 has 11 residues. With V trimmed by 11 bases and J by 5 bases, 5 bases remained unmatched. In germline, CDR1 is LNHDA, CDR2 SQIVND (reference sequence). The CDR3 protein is CALQQGTEAFF. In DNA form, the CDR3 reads TGTGCCCTACAACAGGGGACTGAAGCTTTCTTT.